This T cell receptor (beta chain) was profiled in a study of patients and donors after allogeneic stem cell transplantation. TCRdb reanalysed the RT-PCR reads using MiXCR and keeps one entry per CDR3 protein. Here the sample spans 2,500 to 3,000 distinct CDR3 sequences, 3.9% being singletons. This clonotype is medium-sized by share. The sequencing input was blood, either unsorted or a sorted T cell fraction (not recorded which). The sequence came from a human donor who was either an allogeneic HSCT recipient or a stem cell or donor lymphocyte infusion donor (not recorded which). It is not recorded whose cells these are; they may come from a transplant donor.

In DNA form, the CDR3 reads TGTGCCAGCTGTCTAGGGACAGGGGTCCACGAGCAGTACTTC. Translated, it gives CASCLGTGVHEQYF. The chain uses TRBV6-6 and TRBJ2-7; 10 nucleotides agree with TRBD1. CDR1 is MNHNY, CDR2 SVGAGI, per germline (reference sequence). V was pared by 8 bases and J by 5 bases, with 9 bases of the junction left unmatched. The CDR3 length is 14 residues.